This TCR beta chain was sequenced for a study of T cells expressing NK-cell markers. This CDR3 is built from 15 residues. The V gene's germline CDR1 is MNHNS and CDR2 SASEGT. Reprocessing the 5' RACE reads, TCRdb reports a single entry for every CDR3 protein and omits DNA. The repertoire table contains 300,000 to 450,000 distinct CDR3 sequences. Source material: blood T cells: a sorted CD56 or NKG2C T cell subset, CD4+ or CD8+ T cells, or bulk PBMC T cells (not recorded which). The origin of this receptor is a man aged 18-70 years in good health. This rearrangement joins TRBV6-1 to TRBJ1-5; the D call of TRBD1 rests on TCRdb alone, since no DNA is present to check it. CDR3 sequence reads: CASRTGRFRNQPQHF.